What follows is one T cell receptor (beta chain) and its context. The data were taken from a study of cytomegalovirus exposure and HLA in healthy donors. Across the whole study: T cells numbering about 180 million yielded roughly 120 million unique TCR beta sequences in an earlier analysis.

Both 60 Vbeta primers and 13 Jbeta primers went into the PCR. Data came from immunoSEQ multiplex PCR; TCRdb stores just in-frame clones and leaves some out. The sample has fewer than 120,000 clones, around four fifths seen once; the top ten hold less than 3%. CDR1 and CDR2 (germline): MNHEY, SMNVEV (reference sequence). This CDR3 contains 15 residues. Trimming pared 1 base from V and 0 bases from J, leaving 7 bases between. The chain recombines TRBV27 with TRBJ1-3; D gene ambiguous. The receptor comes from a woman aged 55-69 years in good health and CMV-seropositive. The sample consisted of PBMCs. The DNA of the CDR3 is TGTGCCAGCAGTTTATTTGCGAGCTCTGGAAACACCATATATTTT. This translates into CASSLFASSGNTIYF.